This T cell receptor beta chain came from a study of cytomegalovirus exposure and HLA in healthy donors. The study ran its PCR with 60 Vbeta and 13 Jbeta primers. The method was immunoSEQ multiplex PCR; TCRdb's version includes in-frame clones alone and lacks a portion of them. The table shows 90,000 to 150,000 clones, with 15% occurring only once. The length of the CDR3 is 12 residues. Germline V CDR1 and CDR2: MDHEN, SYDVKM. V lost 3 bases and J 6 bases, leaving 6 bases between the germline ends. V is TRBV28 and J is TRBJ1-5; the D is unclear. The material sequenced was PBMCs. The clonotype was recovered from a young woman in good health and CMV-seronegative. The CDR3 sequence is CASSLRGQPQHF. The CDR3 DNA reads TGTGCCAGCAGTTTGCGGGGTCAGCCCCAGCATTTT.